Each of the 29 T cell receptor beta chains below was sequenced from the same sample in a study of cytomegalovirus exposure and HLA in healthy donors. Primers included in the PCR were 60 Vbeta and 13 Jbeta primers. Using immunoSEQ multiplex PCR, the repertoire was profiled, and TCRdb retains in-frame clones only, with some absent. The data hold 150,000 or so clones, with over 60% observed a single time. The sequencing sample was made of PBMCs. All receptors come from a woman aged 45 to 65 in good health and CMV-seropositive.

The chain has TRBV5-1 and TRBJ1-2; D is perhaps TRBD1 (6 bases). There are 13 residues in the CDR3. Germline lookup yields CDR1 SGHRS and CDR2 YFSETQ. The V end lost 4 bases, the J end lost 7 bases, and 14 bases lay between the germline ends. CDR3 in amino acids: CASSLQGNRGYTF. In DNA, the CDR3 is TGCGCCAGCAGCCTGCAGGGGAACCGTGGCTACACCTTC.

V is TRBV20-1 and J is TRBJ1-2; D ambiguous. CDR1 is DFQATT and CDR2 is SNEGSKA in the germline V gene (reference sequence). Deletions cut 1 base from V and 9 bases from J, with 9 bases between. The CDR3 consists of 11 residues. The CDR3 DNA sequence: TGCAGTGCTAGAGTATCTCCTAGCTACACCTTC. This codes for CSARVSPSYTF.

In this sample, this clone turned up once. This chain links TRBV27 with TRBJ1-2, with TRBD1 matching 8 bases. Germline lookup yields CDR1 MNHEY and CDR2 SMNVEV (reference sequence). CDR3 size: 14 residues. V trimming: 5 bases; J trimming: 7 bases; junction bases outside the gene matches: 9. The DNA for the CDR3 is TGTGCCAGCAGTCCGGACAGGGTGTCCAGTGGCTACACCTTC. Encoded protein: CASSPDRVSSGYTF.

J is TRBJ1-2 and V is TRBV4-3; a possible D gene is TRBD1 (6 bases). Trimming left V 4 bases short and J 1 base short, with 7 bases between. Germline V CDR1 and CDR2: LGHNA, YSLEER. CDR3 length equals 13 residues. The CDR3 sequence is CASSPDSNYGYTF. CDR3 DNA: TGCGCCAGCAGCCCGGACAGTAACTATGGCTACACCTTC.

This clone came up once. The rearrangement uses TRBV29-1 and TRBJ2-1; 7 bases map to TRBD2. This CDR3 spans 14 amino acids. The germline gives CDR1 SQVTM, CDR2 ANQGSEA. The junction had 10 bases not matched to a gene; V was cut back by 7 bases and J by 4 bases. CDR3 sequence reads: CSGLTGGGYNEQFF. The CDR3 region has the DNA TGCAGCGGGCTAACGGGAGGTGGGTACAATGAGCAGTTCTTC.

This chain connects TRBV28 to TRBJ2-2, with 8 bases identical to TRBD2. There are 17 residues in the CDR3. Trimming took 2 bases from V and 4 from J; bases not matched to a gene: 9. Germline V gives CDR1 MDHEN, CDR2 SYDVKM. The CDR3, as DNA: TGTGCCAGCAGTTTACCCCGGACTAGCAGAGGCACCGGGGAGCTGTTTTTT. Translation gives CASSLPRTSRGTGELFF.

This clone occurred a few times. The V gene is TRBV9, the J gene TRBJ2-1; 8 bases align to TRBD1. Germline-derived CDR1 and CDR2 are SGDLS and YYNGEE. The CDR3 loop spans 13 amino acids. V lost 3 bases to trimming and J lost 10 bases; unmatched junction nucleotides: 6. The CDR3 DNA sequence: TGTGCCAGCAGCGCCGACAGGGGCCGCGAGCAGTTCTTC. Translated: CASSADRGREQFF.

The chain couples TRBV7-9 to TRBJ2-7, with TRBD2 matching over 11 bases. The ends lost 3 bases at V and 5 bases at J; junction bases unmatched: 3. Per germline, CDR1 SEHNR and CDR2 FQNEAQ (reference sequence). The CDR3 consists of 14 residues. CDR3: CASSFSGGANEQYF. DNA of the CDR3: TGTGCCAGCAGCTTTAGCGGGGGGGCGAACGAGCAGTACTTC.

The chain recombines TRBV9 with TRBJ2-2; no clear D. Germline-derived CDR1 and CDR2 are SGDLS and YYNGEE. With 0 bases removed from V and 4 bases from J, the gap between germline ends came to 10 bases. This CDR3 contains 15 residues. The CDR3 nucleotides read TGTGCCAGCAGCGTAGCCCCAGAAAGCACCGGGGAGCTGTTTTTT. Its protein is CASSVAPESTGELFF.

The V gene is TRBV7-2, the J gene TRBJ2-5; 15 bases agree with TRBD2. The J call may be mistaken, given a closer DNA end match to TRBJ2-7. Per the germline V gene, CDR1 is SGHTA and CDR2 is FQGNSA. CDR3 length equals 19 residues. The CDR3 DNA reads as TGTGCCAGCAGCCACCTCTGGACTAGCGGGAGGGGGCCCCCCTACGAGCAGTACTTC. Its protein is CASSHLWTSGRGPPYEQYF.

This chain uses TRBV21-1 with TRBJ2-1; TRBD2 is the table's D call, not checked against the DNA. TRBV21-1 is a recognized pseudogene. The CDR3 loop spans 16 amino acids. The CDR3 here is CASSKKGLGSYNEQFF. The CDR3 bases are TGTGCCAGCAGCAAGAAGGGACTAGGGTCCTACAATGAGCAGTTCTTC.

The CDR3 protein is CAISLQGQGTTYEQYF. In nucleotides, the CDR3 is TGTGCCATCAGTCTGCAAGGACAGGGAACAACCTACGAGCAGTACTTC. V is TRBV10-3 and J is TRBJ2-7, with 8 bases that match TRBD1. J was trimmed by 2 bases and V by 5 bases; bases with no gene match: 11. The CDR3 is 16 amino acids. Germline V lookup: CDR1 ENHRY, CDR2 SYGVKD.

The V gene is TRBV20-1, the J gene TRBJ2-7; D is undetermined. Germline V gives CDR1 DFQATT, CDR2 SNEGSKA (reference sequence). This CDR3 contains 11 residues. CDR3 residues: CSQSPRGEQYF. As DNA, the CDR3 is TGCAGCCAAAGCCCCCGCGGAGAGCAGTACTTC.

This clone was observed a single time. The chain joins TRBV13 to TRBJ2-1; a possible D gene is TRBD2 (5 bases). This CDR3 region has 16 residues. Germline CDR1 is PRHDT and CDR2 is FYEKMQ (reference sequence). Between the trimmed V and J ends, which lost 5 bases and 2 bases, there was a span of 16 bases. CDR3 loop: CASSTPWSGPYNEQFF. CDR3 DNA sequence: TGTGCCAGCAGCACACCGTGGAGCGGACCCTACAATGAGCAGTTCTTC.

The chain has TRBV2 and TRBJ2-7, with TRBD2 identical over 10 bases. CDR1 and CDR2 from the germline V gene are SNHLY and FYNNEI. V was clipped by 5 bases and J by 3 bases; unmatched bases: 7. CDR3 length: 15 amino acids. The DNA of the CDR3 is TGTGCCAGCAGTCCCCGGACTAGCGGAGGCTACGAGCAGTACTTC. Its translation: CASSPRTSGGYEQYF.

This clone turned up a few times. This chain uses TRBV11-2 with TRBJ1-1; possibly TRBD1 for D (6 bases). The CDR3 runs to 17 residues. The ends were cut back, 7 bases at V and 4 bases at J, with 25 bases in the middle. The germline gives CDR1 SGHAT, CDR2 FQNNGV. CDR3 sequence: CASTDYGGSGAGTEAFF. For the CDR3, the DNA is TGTGCCAGCACCGATTACGGGGGGTCAGGGGCTGGCACTGAAGCTTTCTTT. Full variable domain (remainder filled in from reference TRBV11-2 and TRBJ1-1): EAGVAQSPRYKIIEKRQSVAFWCNPISGHATLYWYQQILGQGPKLLIQFQNNGVVDDSQLPKDRFSAERLKGVDSTLKIQPAKLEDSAVYLCASTDYGGSGAGTEAFFGQGTRLTVV.

The chain combines TRBV6-6 with TRBJ1-4; 9 nucleotides match TRBD1. This CDR3 region has 14 residues. The J segment lost 9 bases and the V segment lost 4 bases, leaving 6 bases of the junction unmatched. Germline V lookup: CDR1 MNHNY, CDR2 SVGAGI (reference sequence). CDR3 nucleotides: TGTGCCAGCAGTTTTCGGGGACAGGGCCAAAAACTGTTTTTT. It yields the protein CASSFRGQGQKLFF.

V gene TRBV2 combines with J gene TRBJ2-1, with TRBD1 identical over 8 bases. From germline, CDR1 is SNHLY and CDR2 FYNNEI. With V trimmed by 5 bases and J by 6 bases, 3 bases remained unmatched. This CDR3 comprises 13 residues. CDR3 sequence: CASSSDRGNEQFF. In DNA, the CDR3 is TGTGCCAGCAGTTCCGACAGGGGCAATGAGCAGTTCTTC. Combining the CDR3 with reference TRBV2 and TRBJ2-1 gives the whole variable domain EPEVTQTPSHQVTQMGQEVILRCVPISNHLYFYWYRQILGQKVEFLVSFYNNEISEKSEIFDDQFSVERPDGSNFTLKIRSTKLEDSAMYFCASSSDRGNEQFFGPGTRLTVL.

In this sample, this clone turned up a few times. The chain combines TRBV2 with TRBJ2-2, with no clear D. The CDR3 consists of 14 residues. Germline CDR1 is SNHLY and CDR2 is FYNNEI. Trimming pared 5 bases from V and 1 base from J, leaving 8 bases between. The CDR3 protein is CASSRLENTGELFF. The CDR3 nucleotides read TGTGCCAGCAGTCGGCTAGAGAACACCGGGGAGCTGTTTTTT.

The V call is TRBV28, the J call TRBJ2-7; D is unclear. This CDR3 region has 12 residues. V dropped 10 bases and J dropped 3 bases, with 13 bases sitting between them. Germline V lookup: CDR1 MDHEN, CDR2 SYDVKM. The CDR3 DNA sequence: TGTGCCACCGGTGCCCCACTCTACGAGCAGTACTTC. It yields the protein CATGAPLYEQYF.

V is TRBV5-1 and J is TRBJ1-5, with D possibly matching TRBD1 (6 bases). Per germline, CDR1 SGHRS and CDR2 YFSETQ. V was trimmed by 4 bases and J by 3 bases, leaving 14 bases between them. The CDR3 is 15 amino acids. The CDR3 is CASSLEPGDNQPQHF. The DNA for the CDR3 is TGCGCCAGCAGCCTTGAACCAGGGGACAATCAGCCCCAGCATTTT.

V gene TRBV5-4 combines with J gene TRBJ2-7, with 9 bases aligning to TRBD1. Germline assignment: CDR1 SGHNT and CDR2 YYREEE (reference sequence). The CDR3 has 15 residues. V gave up 5 bases and J gave up 3 bases; unmatched junction bases: 9. DNA of the CDR3: TGTGCCAGCAGTCAGGGACAGGGTCTTTTCTACGAGCAGTACTTC. Amino acids: CASSQGQGLFYEQYF.

The gene calls are TRBV19 and TRBJ2-7; 13 nucleotides line up with TRBD2. The CDR3 extends over 15 amino acids. The germline gives CDR1 LNHDA, CDR2 SQIVND (reference sequence). The junction had 5 bases not matched to a gene; V was cut back by 6 bases and J by 3 bases. The CDR3 sequence: CASRQGTSGIYEQYF. The CDR3 nucleotides read TGTGCCAGTAGGCAGGGGACTAGCGGGATCTACGAGCAGTACTTC.

The chain combines TRBV13 with TRBJ1-4; D might be TRBD1 (6 bases). CDR1 and CDR2 from the germline V gene are PRHDT and FYEKMQ (reference sequence). This CDR3 spans 13 amino acids. V dropped 8 bases and J dropped 8 bases, with 15 bases sitting between them. CDR3 in DNA: TGTGCCAGCGGAGTGGCGGGGGCCGAAAAACTGTTTTTT. Protein product: CASGVAGAEKLFF.

Note on this clone: This same CDR3 is encoded by further DNA sequences in the sample. J is TRBJ2-3 and V is TRBV10-3; 7 positions agree with TRBD1. J lost 3 bases, V lost 3 bases, and 9 bases had no gene match. The CDR3 has 16 residues. The germline CDR1 and CDR2 sequences are ENHRY and SYGVKD. Here the CDR3 reads CAISDVVRGPTDTQYF. The CDR3 DNA is TGTGCCATCAGTGATGTTGTGAGGGGGCCTACAGATACGCAGTATTTT.

The V gene is TRBV4-1, the J gene TRBJ2-2, with D unclear. This CDR3 is 13 amino acids long. Germline-derived CDR1 and CDR2 are MGHRA and YSYEKL. V was shortened by 1 base and J by 7 bases, with 7 bases between the two germline ends. CDR3 loop: CASSQGASGELFF. CDR3 coding DNA: TGCGCCAGCAGCCAAGGGGCGAGCGGGGAGCTGTTTTTT.

The gene calls are TRBV29-1 and TRBJ1-2, with a weak D call TRBD1 (5 bases). Germline V gene data show CDR1 as SQVTM and CDR2 as ANQGSEA. This CDR3 has 12 amino acids. Trimming took 7 bases from V and 3 from J, leaving 12 bases between them. The CDR3 sequence: CSARDSYYGYTF. In DNA form, the CDR3 reads TGCAGCGCCCGAGACAGTTACTATGGCTACACCTTC. Based on the CDR3 plus reference TRBV29-1 and TRBJ1-2, the full variable domain is SAVISQKPSRDICQRGTSLTIQCQVDSQVTMMFWYRQQPGQSLTLIATANQGSEATYESGFVIDKFPISRPNLTFSTLTVSNMSPEDSSIYLCSARDSYYGYTFGSGTRLTVV.

The V gene is TRBV9, the J gene TRBJ2-1; a weak D match, TRBD2 (5 bases). Germline CDR1 is SGDLS and CDR2 is YYNGEE. This CDR3 spans 16 amino acids. V gave up 0 bases and J gave up 4 bases, with 14 bases separating them. The CDR3 loop reads CASSVGGLADYNEQFF. CDR3 nucleotides: TGTGCCAGCAGCGTAGGAGGTCTAGCCGATTACAATGAGCAGTTCTTC.

The rearrangement uses TRBV11-2 and TRBJ2-3; D is unclear. Germline lookup yields CDR1 SGHAT and CDR2 FQNNGV. With 0 bases removed from V and 7 bases from J, the gap between germline ends came to 5 bases. The CDR3 is 12 amino acids. CDR3: CASSLDDNTQYF. The CDR3 DNA is TGTGCCAGCAGCTTAGATGACAATACGCAGTATTTT.